This entry concerns a single T cell receptor beta chain. This clone was recorded at least ten times. The antigen this receptor binds is unknown. The sample holds no much larger clone one base away, and base qualities are not on file. This entry comes from a study of metastatic and nonmetastatic thyroid tumors (dated by TCRdb to the early 2020s). Regarding the research as a whole: The researchers compared repertoires between peripheral blood samples and tumor or nodule tissue samples from patients with malignant or benign thyroid disease.

V lost 3 bases and J lost 3 bases; the stretch between them is 2 bases long. The CDR3 measures 12 amino acids from cysteine to phenylalanine. Of all the DNA, just the CDR3 is kept, 36 bases in frame from base 1. Via the germline V gene, CDR1 is SGHNT and CDR2 YENEEA. Libraries were constructed by PCR. The run used an Illumina HiSeq 4000. The TCR beta-chain CDR3 region of each patient was profiled by high-throughput sequencing. The paper's data handling went like this. A classifier to discriminate distant-metastatic papillary thyroid cancer patients was built from CDR3 differences across clinicopathological groups. Repertoire diversity was assessed with the Shannon index, and tumor-blood repertoire similarity with the Morisita-Horn index. TCRdb reran the public reads through fastp at Q25 and MiXCR, keeping productive beta chains. The authors' filters were not applied to this entry. This sample gives some 30,000 clones in total; around 33% of them show up just once. 16% of the sample belongs to the ten largest clones.

Before undergoing thyroid surgery, none of the patients had been given any kind of treatment. Patient clinical samples collected from about 2012 to 2018 were retrospectively analysed using T-cell receptor beta sequencing. General findings and caveats noted by the study authors: In both blood and tumor samples, TCR beta diversity was reported to be significantly higher in malignant tumors than in benign nodules.

The sequenced sample was tumor tissue. The rearranged chain carries TRBV11-3 and TRBJ2-2; a confident D gene designation cannot be given. The sequence came from a female donor with papillary thyroid cancer or a benign thyroid nodule (not recorded which). Some clones in this sample may be carry-over from other donors' samples. Read as DNA, the sequence is TGTGCCAGCAGCTTCGACACCGGGGAGCTGTTTTTT. Its protein is CASSFDTGELFF.